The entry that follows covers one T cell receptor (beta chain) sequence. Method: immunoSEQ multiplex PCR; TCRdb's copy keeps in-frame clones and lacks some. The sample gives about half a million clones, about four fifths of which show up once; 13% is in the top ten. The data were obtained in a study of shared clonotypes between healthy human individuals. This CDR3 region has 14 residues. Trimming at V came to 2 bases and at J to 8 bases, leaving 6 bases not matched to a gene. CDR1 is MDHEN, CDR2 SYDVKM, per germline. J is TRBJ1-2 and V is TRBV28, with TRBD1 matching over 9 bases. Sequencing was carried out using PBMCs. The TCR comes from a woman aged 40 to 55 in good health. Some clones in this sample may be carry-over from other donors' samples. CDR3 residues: CASSLPNRGQGYTF. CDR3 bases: TGTGCCAGCAGTTTACCCAACAGGGGGCAAGGCTACACCTTC.